These 26 T cell receptor beta chains came from one sample sequenced in a study of radiation and T cells in renal cell carcinoma. Clones were read by immunoSEQ multiplex PCR, and TCRdb kept only the in-frame ones, dropping some. Of 150,000 to 160,000 clones in the sample, about 91% were seen once. Time point noted: blood 2 weeks post-SBRT. As to treatment: 15 Gy SBRT to primary tumor, nephrectomy 4 weeks later. The material was blood, obtained from a patient whose treatment included radiotherapy and nephrectomy. The receptors originated from a woman aged 50 to 60 with renal cell carcinoma.

The V call is TRBV5-6, the J call TRBJ2-1; the match to TRBD1 covers 9 bases. Trimming cost V 4 bases and J 3 bases; bases outside gene matches: 8. Germline-derived CDR1 and CDR2 are SGHDT and YYEEEE. This CDR3 has 16 amino acids. The CDR3 here is CASSNTGTGNYNEQFF. In nucleotides, the CDR3 is TGTGCCAGCAGCAATACCGGGACAGGGAACTACAATGAGCAGTTCTTC.

The rearrangement joins TRBV4-1 to TRBJ2-1; 9 bases are a match to TRBD1. CDR3 length: 14 residues. Trimming removed 0 bases from V and 14 bases from J; junction bases left unmatched: 8. Per the germline V gene, CDR1 is MGHRA and CDR2 is YSYEKL. The CDR3 spells CASSQEGQGFSKFF. The CDR3 DNA is TGCGCCAGCAGCCAAGAGGGACAGGGATTTTCTAAGTTCTTC.

V and J are TRBV5-1 and TRBJ2-5; possible D gene TRBD1, 6 bases. The germline V and J ends were trimmed by 4 bases and 1 base, with 14 bases remaining between them. The CDR3 sequence is 15 residues long. Germline V CDR1 and CDR2: SGHRS, YFSETQ. The CDR3 protein is CASSQYGTRQETQYF. DNA of the CDR3: TGCGCCAGCAGCCAGTATGGGACACGCCAAGAGACCCAGTACTTC.

The chain couples TRBV20-1 to TRBJ1-4, with D tentatively TRBD1 (5 bases). V shed 6 bases and J shed 5 bases, with 7 bases lying between them. Germline V gene data show CDR1 as DFQATT and CDR2 as SNEGSKA (reference sequence). The CDR3 length is 11 residues. CDR3 loop: CSAGTNEKLFF. CDR3 nucleotide sequence: TGCAGTGCAGGGACGAATGAAAAACTGTTTTTT.

The chain has TRBV9 and TRBJ2-3, with 8 bases fitting TRBD2. Germline V gene data show CDR1 as SGDLS and CDR2 as YYNGEE. Unmatched junction bases numbered 16, after V lost 4 bases and J lost 0 bases. The CDR3 has 19 amino acids. The CDR3 sequence is CASSPESSGSAGSTDTQYF. As DNA, the CDR3 is TGTGCCAGCAGCCCAGAGTCTAGCGGGTCGGCTGGAAGCACAGATACGCAGTATTTT.

V gene TRBV29-1 combines with J gene TRBJ1-1, with D unresolved. The V gene lost 8 bases and the J gene lost 4 bases, with 20 bases spanning the gap. The germline gives CDR1 SQVTM, CDR2 ANQGSEA. The CDR3 spans 14 residues. The CDR3 here is CSSLTLGLGTEAFF. In DNA, the CDR3 is TGCAGCTCCCTTACCTTGGGGTTGGGCACTGAAGCTTTCTTT.

This clone came up once. V is TRBV6-6 and J is TRBJ1-1; maybe TRBD1 (5 bases). From germline, CDR1 is MNHNY and CDR2 SVGAGI (reference sequence). Trimming cost V 6 bases and J 8 bases, with 16 bases left between them. The CDR3 extends over 13 amino acids. The CDR3, as DNA: TGTGCCAGCAGCCCCCAGGGCCGCGAGGAAGCTTTCTTT. Protein sequence: CASSPQGREEAFF.

The rearrangement links TRBV7-8 to TRBJ2-7; D remains ambiguous. This CDR3 spans 15 amino acids. V was cut by 8 bases and J by 2 bases, with 19 bases left in between. Germline-derived CDR1 and CDR2 are SGHVS and FQNEAQ. The CDR3 nucleotides read TGTGCCAGCTCTGGCGATTTCGGACGGACCTACGAGCAGTACTTC. Amino acids: CASSGDFGRTYEQYF.

The J gene is TRBJ1-1, the V gene TRBV29-1, with D perhaps TRBD1 (5 bases). Germline values: CDR1 SQVTM, CDR2 ANQGSEA. The CDR3 consists of 11 residues. The V gene lost 5 bases and the J gene lost 11 bases, with 15 bases spanning the gap. CDR3: CSVSGGVVAFF. CDR3 sequence (DNA): TGCAGCGTTTCGGGGGGGGTCGTGGCTTTCTTT.

The count of this clone is one. This chain joins TRBV4-3 and TRBJ2-7; 9 bases line up with TRBD1. The CDR3 covers 14 residues. Germline values: CDR1 LGHNA, CDR2 YSLEER. Trimming removed 2 bases from V and 6 bases from J; junction bases left unmatched: 5. CDR3 amino acids: CASSQRDREGEQYF. Written as DNA, the CDR3 is TGCGCCAGCAGCCAACGGGACAGGGAAGGCGAGCAGTACTTC.

This rearrangement joins TRBV27 to TRBJ2-2; 7 bases fit TRBD1. The CDR3 consists of 16 residues. The ends lost 6 bases at V and 1 base at J; junction bases unmatched: 8. In germline, CDR1 is MNHEY, CDR2 SMNVEV (reference sequence). The CDR3: CASSLEGAVNTGELFF. The CDR3, as DNA: TGTGCCAGCAGCCTCGAGGGGGCCGTGAACACCGGGGAGCTGTTTTTT.

The sample holds one count of this clone. V is TRBV7-3 and J is TRBJ1-6; D gene unclear. CDR3 length: 13 amino acids. The V gene lost 2 bases and the J gene lost 7 bases, with 6 bases spanning the gap. Germline V gene data show CDR1 as SGHTA and CDR2 as FQGTGA. CDR3: CASSLQENSPLHF. For the CDR3, the DNA is TGTGCCAGCAGCTTACAAGAGAATTCACCCCTCCACTTT.

The chain is built from TRBV29-1 and TRBJ2-2; D gene uncertain. V dropped 7 bases and J dropped 2 bases, with 14 bases sitting between them. CDR1 is SQVTM, CDR2 ANQGSEA, per germline. CDR3 length: 14 residues. The CDR3 nucleotides are TGCAGCGCCCATGGATTCTTAAACACCGGGGAGCTGTTTTTT. Protein sequence: CSAHGFLNTGELFF.

This chain joins TRBV4-1 and TRBJ1-4; D unclear. Germline lookup yields CDR1 MGHRA and CDR2 YSYEKL. Trimming pared 2 bases from V and 0 bases from J, leaving 16 bases between. The CDR3 is made up of 18 amino acids. The CDR3 here is CASSQKTRPGTTNEKLFF. CDR3 coding DNA: TGCGCCAGCAGCCAAAAAACCCGACCGGGAACAACTAATGAAAAACTGTTTTTT.

This clone has more than one count but fewer than ten. The chain has TRBV5-1 and TRBJ2-1, with D possibly TRBD2 on 6 matching bases. The CDR3 is 13 amino acids. V was trimmed by 6 bases and J by 4 bases, leaving 11 bases between them. Germline values: CDR1 SGHRS, CDR2 YFSETQ. The CDR3 DNA reads as TGCGCCAGCACTCCGGAGGGGTACAATGAGCAGTTCTTC. It yields the protein CASTPEGYNEQFF.

This sequence joins TRBV7-8 and TRBJ1-1; 8 bases line up with TRBD1. In germline, CDR1 is SGHVS, CDR2 FQNEAQ. Unmatched junction bases numbered 8, after V lost 7 bases and J lost 1 base. CDR3 length: 15 residues. The CDR3, as DNA: TGTGCCAGCACCCTAAACAGGGGGACGAACACTGAAGCTTTCTTT. Protein sequence: CASTLNRGTNTEAFF. The full variable domain, completed using reference TRBV7-8 and TRBJ1-1, is GAGVSQSPRYKVAKRGQDVALRCDPISGHVSLFWYQQALGQGPEFLTYFQNEAQLDKSGLPSDRFFAERPEGSVSTLKIQRTQQEDSAVYLCASTLNRGTNTEAFFGQGTRLTVV.

V gene TRBV4-3 combines with J gene TRBJ2-7, with a weak D call TRBD1 (6 bases). Trimming shortened V by 3 bases and J by 2 bases, and 17 bases separated the two germline ends. Germline CDR1 and CDR2: LGHNA and YSLEER. The CDR3 is made up of 16 amino acids. The CDR3 DNA follows: TGCGCCAGCAGCCAGGGGGCAGGCCCCTTAACCTACGAGCAGTACTTC. It encodes CASSQGAGPLTYEQYF.

V and J are TRBV18 and TRBJ2-1, with 8 nucleotides matching TRBD1. The CDR3 is made up of 15 amino acids. The germline V gene encodes CDR1 KGHSH and CDR2 LQKENI. The ends lost 3 bases at V and 7 bases at J; junction bases unmatched: 8. Here the CDR3 reads CASSPLGQVKNEQFF. CDR3 DNA: TGTGCCAGCTCACCGTTGGGACAGGTAAAAAATGAGCAGTTCTTC.

The chain links TRBV7-9 to TRBJ1-2; possible D gene TRBD1, 6 bases. This CDR3 spans 14 amino acids. The V and J ends lost 10 bases and 0 bases respectively, with 15 bases between them. Germline lookup yields CDR1 SEHNR and CDR2 FQNEAQ (reference sequence). For the CDR3, the DNA is TGTGCCAACGAGGACAGCTCACCTAACTATGGCTACACCTTC. Amino acids: CANEDSSPNYGYTF.

The chain is built from TRBV18 and TRBJ1-5, with a weak D call TRBD1 (5 bases). V dropped 6 bases and J dropped 4 bases, with 10 bases sitting between them. The germline CDR1 and CDR2 sequences are KGHSH and LQKENI. This CDR3 has 13 residues. The CDR3 protein is CASSYDRNQPQHF. The DNA of the CDR3 is TGTGCCAGCTCTTATGACAGAAATCAGCCCCAGCATTTT.

This sequence joins TRBV27 and TRBJ2-3, with D hard to call. CDR1 is MNHEY and CDR2 is SMNVEV in the germline V gene (reference sequence). V lost 1 base and J lost 5, with 13 bases in between. This CDR3 is 15 amino acids long. The DNA of the CDR3 is TGTGCCAGCAGTTTATTATTCGGATCCCAAGATACGCAGTATTTT. It translates to CASSLLFGSQDTQYF.

The rearrangement uses TRBV6-1 and TRBJ1-4; TRBD1 might be the D (5 bases). The CDR3 sequence is 18 residues long. CDR1 and CDR2 (germline): MNHNS, SASEGT. The V end lost 3 bases, the J end lost 4 bases, and 21 bases lay between the germline ends. Here the CDR3 DNA reads TGTGCCAGCAGTGAGGGGACGGGCTCGCCCGGGCTTAATGAAAAACTGTTTTTT. Translation: CASSEGTGSPGLNEKLFF.

This chain connects TRBV18 to TRBJ1-6, with D hard to call. Germline values: CDR1 KGHSH, CDR2 LQKENI. CDR3 length equals 14 residues. Trimming took off 2 bases at V and 5 bases at J, with 7 bases between the two ends. The DNA for the CDR3 is TGTGCCAGCTCACCAGACAAGGATAATTCACCCCTCCACTTT. It is translated as CASSPDKDNSPLHF.

The chain recombines TRBV29-1 with TRBJ2-5; 9 positions agree with TRBD1. Unmatched junction bases numbered 5, after V lost 3 bases and J lost 6 bases. This CDR3 is 13 amino acids long. Per the germline V gene, CDR1 is SQVTM and CDR2 is ANQGSEA. DNA of the CDR3: TGCAGCGTTGATAGGGACAGGGTACAGACCCAGTACTTC. It encodes CSVDRDRVQTQYF.

V gene TRBV7-2 combines with J gene TRBJ1-3, with D uncertain. V dropped 5 bases and J dropped 0 bases, with 8 bases sitting between them. The CDR3 runs 14 residues. CDR1 and CDR2 from the germline V gene are SGHTA and FQGNSA. The CDR3 region has the DNA TGTGCCAGCAGCCTTTCCATCTCTGGAAACACCATATATTTT. Translated, it gives CASSLSISGNTIYF.

The V gene is TRBV19, the J gene TRBJ1-1, with D possibly matching TRBD1 (5 bases). Germline V gene sequence: CDR1 LNHDA, CDR2 SQIVND (reference sequence). Trimming cost V 0 bases and J 6 bases, with 8 bases left between them. This CDR3 region has 13 residues. In nucleotides, the CDR3 is TGTGCCAGTAGTATAGAAAGGGGCGCTGAAGCTTTCTTT. Protein: CASSIERGAEAFF.